The T cell receptor beta chain under discussion was sequenced for a study of blood T cell repertoires in COVID-19 (dated by TCRdb to 2018 to 2021). Study-wide context: Collaborator samples came from the United States, Italy and Spain and covered acute and convalescent phases of COVID-19. The samples were drawn from the first 160 participants of the ongoing ImmuneRACE study and from 1,254 subjects provided by 6 global collaborators. Sample metadata almost always included a de-identified subject ID, COVID-19 status, age in years and sex. Subjects who had been exposed to COVID-19, were actively infected with it, or had recovered from it provided the deeply sampled blood TCRbeta repertoires that made up the dataset. HLA class I and class II types, where available, came from metadata supplied by the sample provider rather than from assay-based typing. The repertoires were made available in a free public database intended to serve as a resource for research on the immune response to SARS-CoV-2. The material from the prospective study consisted of cDNA or gDNA derived from T cells, B-cell-depleted T cells, or PBMCs. Overall study outcomes, separate from this receptor: The quantity of clinical and demographic metadata differed by source and by participant and was supplied without curation.

This clone has a handful of counts. Its antigen specificity is not known. The input lacks base qualities; no much larger clone sits a single base away. The immunoSEQ Assay, a bias-controlled multiplex PCR, was used to amplify TCRbeta CDR3 regions from genomic DNA. The study's processing was this. Within the assay, amplification of reference gene primers was used to estimate how many nucleated cells each sample contained. Sequence reads were collapsed and filtered to measure the absolute abundance of every unique TCRbeta CDR3 rearrangement. Productive Simpson clonality was computed per sample as the square root of Simpson's diversity index over productive rearrangements. Held by TCRdb, this immuneACCESS table contains in-frame sequences only and omits some clones. Under half of the omission traces to an unresolved V gene where checked; the cause of the rest is unknown. V and J calls and clone size are as listed in that table; D and trimming were resolved from the DNA. Present in this sample are some 190,000 clones, more than 70% of which were seen just once. Of the sample, about 6.6% is held by the ten largest clones.

CDR1 and CDR2 were assigned from the germline V gene as SNHLY and FYNNEI. V sheds 3 bases and J sheds 4 bases, leaving 13 bases between their ends. Inclusive of the bounding cysteine and phenylalanine, the CDR3 is 14 residues long. The entry retains the CDR3 DNA only, 42 bases that are in frame from base 1. A second Seattle source provided samples from volunteer blood donors who had recovered from COVID-19. Collaborating institutions collected whole blood in K2EDTA tubes following their own protocols. For TCRbeta analysis, collaborators shipped samples in one of three forms: frozen whole blood, isolated PBMCs, or DNA extracted from either of those sample types.

This TCR came from a woman aged 40 to 50 who had recovered from COVID-19. Input material: peripheral blood. This receptor chain uses TRBV2 and TRBJ2-7, with a tentative D gene TRBD2 over 6 matching bases. In nucleotide form, the sequence is TGTGCCAGCAGTGACGTTCTGGGGAGGTACGAGCAGTACTTC. This encodes CASSDVLGRYEQYF.